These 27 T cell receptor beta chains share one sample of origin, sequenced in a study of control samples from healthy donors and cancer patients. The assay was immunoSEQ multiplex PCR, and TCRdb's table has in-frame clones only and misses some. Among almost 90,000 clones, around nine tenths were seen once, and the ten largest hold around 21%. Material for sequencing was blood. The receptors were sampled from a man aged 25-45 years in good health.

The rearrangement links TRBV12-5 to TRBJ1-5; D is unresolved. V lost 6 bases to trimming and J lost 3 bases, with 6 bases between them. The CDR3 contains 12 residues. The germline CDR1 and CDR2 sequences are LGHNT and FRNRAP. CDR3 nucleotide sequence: TGTGCTAGTGGGCCAGCCAATCAGCCCCAGCATTTT. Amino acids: CASGPANQPQHF. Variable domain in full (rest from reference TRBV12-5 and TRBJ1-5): DARVTQTPRHKVTEMGQEVTMRCQPILGHNTVFWYRQTMMQGLELLAYFRNRAPLDDSGMPKDRFSAEMPDATLATLKIQPSEPRDSAVYFCASGPANQPQHFGDGTRLSIL.

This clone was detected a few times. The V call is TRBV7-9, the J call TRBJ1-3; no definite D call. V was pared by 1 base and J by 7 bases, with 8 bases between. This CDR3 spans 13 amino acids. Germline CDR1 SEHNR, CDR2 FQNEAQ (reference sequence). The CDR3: CASSLDPRNTIYF. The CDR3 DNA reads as TGTGCCAGCAGCTTAGACCCCAGGAACACCATATATTTT.

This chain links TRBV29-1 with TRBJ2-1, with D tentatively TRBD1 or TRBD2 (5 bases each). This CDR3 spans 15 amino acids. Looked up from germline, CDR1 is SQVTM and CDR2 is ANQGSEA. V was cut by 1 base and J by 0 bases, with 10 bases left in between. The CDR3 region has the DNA TGCAGCGTTGAAGGGGGGAGAAGCTCCTACAATGAGCAGTTCTTC. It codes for CSVEGGRSSYNEQFF.

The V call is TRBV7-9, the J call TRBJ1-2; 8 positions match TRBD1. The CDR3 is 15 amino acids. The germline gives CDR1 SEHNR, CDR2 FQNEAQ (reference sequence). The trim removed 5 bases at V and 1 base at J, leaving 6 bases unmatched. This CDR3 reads CASSPRTGINYGYTF. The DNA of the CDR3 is TGTGCCAGCAGCCCCCGGACAGGGATTAACTATGGCTACACCTTC.

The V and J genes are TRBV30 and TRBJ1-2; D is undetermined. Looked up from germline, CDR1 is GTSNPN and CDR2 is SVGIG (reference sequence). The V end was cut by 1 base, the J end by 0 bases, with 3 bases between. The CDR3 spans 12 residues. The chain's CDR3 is CAWSETNYGYTF. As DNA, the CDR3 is TGTGCCTGGAGTGAAACTAACTATGGCTACACCTTC.

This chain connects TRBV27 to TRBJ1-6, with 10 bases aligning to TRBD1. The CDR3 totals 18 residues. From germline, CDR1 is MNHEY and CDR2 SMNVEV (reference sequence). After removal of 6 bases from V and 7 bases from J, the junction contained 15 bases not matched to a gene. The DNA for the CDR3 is TGTGCCAGCAGCAGTCCCGCCGGGGACAGGGGTTGGAATTCACCCCTCCACTTT. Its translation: CASSSPAGDRGWNSPLHF.

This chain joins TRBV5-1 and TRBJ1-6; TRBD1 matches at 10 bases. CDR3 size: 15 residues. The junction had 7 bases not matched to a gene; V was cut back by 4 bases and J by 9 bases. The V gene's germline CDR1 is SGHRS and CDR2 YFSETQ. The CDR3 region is CASSHRDRGSSPLHF. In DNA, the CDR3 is TGCGCCAGCAGCCACCGGGACAGGGGTAGTTCACCCCTCCACTTT.

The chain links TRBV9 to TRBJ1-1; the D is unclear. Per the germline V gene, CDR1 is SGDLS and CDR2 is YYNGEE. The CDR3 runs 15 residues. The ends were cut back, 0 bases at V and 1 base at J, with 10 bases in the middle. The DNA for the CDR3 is TGTGCCAGCAGCGTAGATTATCGGCCGAACACTGAAGCTTTCTTT. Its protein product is CASSVDYRPNTEAFF.

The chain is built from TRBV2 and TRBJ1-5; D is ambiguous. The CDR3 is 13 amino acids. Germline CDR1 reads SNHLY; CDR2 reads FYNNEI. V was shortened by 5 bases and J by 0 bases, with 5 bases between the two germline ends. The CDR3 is CASSYISNQPQHF. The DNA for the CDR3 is TGTGCCAGCAGTTATATTAGCAATCAGCCCCAGCATTTT.

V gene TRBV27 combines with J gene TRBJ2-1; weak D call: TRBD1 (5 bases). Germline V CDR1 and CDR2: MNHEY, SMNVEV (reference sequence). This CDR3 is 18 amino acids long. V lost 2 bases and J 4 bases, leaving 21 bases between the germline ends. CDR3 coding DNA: TGTGCCAGCAGTTTAGCTGCTCTTGGGTCCCAGGGTTACAATGAGCAGTTCTTC. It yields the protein CASSLAALGSQGYNEQFF.

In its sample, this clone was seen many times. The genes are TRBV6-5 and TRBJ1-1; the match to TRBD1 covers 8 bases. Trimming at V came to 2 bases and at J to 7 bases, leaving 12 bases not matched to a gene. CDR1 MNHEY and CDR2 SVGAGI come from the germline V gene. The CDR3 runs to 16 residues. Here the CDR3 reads CASSYALSGGGGEAFF. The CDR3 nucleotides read TGTGCCAGCAGTTACGCCCTTTCAGGGGGCGGGGGTGAAGCTTTCTTT.

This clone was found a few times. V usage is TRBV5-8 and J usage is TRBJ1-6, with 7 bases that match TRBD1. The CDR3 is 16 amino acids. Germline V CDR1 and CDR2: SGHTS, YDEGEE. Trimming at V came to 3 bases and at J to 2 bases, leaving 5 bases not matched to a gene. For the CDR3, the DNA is TGTGCCAGCAGCTCGACAGGGCTCACCTATAATTCACCCCTCCACTTT. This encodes CASSSTGLTYNSPLHF.

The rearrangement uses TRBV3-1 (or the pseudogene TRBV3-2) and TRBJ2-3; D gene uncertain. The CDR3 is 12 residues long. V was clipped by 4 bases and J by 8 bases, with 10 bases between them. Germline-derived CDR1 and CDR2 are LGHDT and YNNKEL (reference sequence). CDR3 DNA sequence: TGTGCCAGCAGCCTACGGGTGGGTACGCAGTATTTT. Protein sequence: CASSLRVGTQYF.

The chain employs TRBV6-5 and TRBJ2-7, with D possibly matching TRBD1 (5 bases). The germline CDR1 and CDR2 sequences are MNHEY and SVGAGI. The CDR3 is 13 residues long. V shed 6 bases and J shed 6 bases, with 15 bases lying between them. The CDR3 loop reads CASRPTLGREQYF. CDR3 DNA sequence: TGTGCCAGCAGGCCCACCTTGGGGCGCGAGCAGTACTTC.

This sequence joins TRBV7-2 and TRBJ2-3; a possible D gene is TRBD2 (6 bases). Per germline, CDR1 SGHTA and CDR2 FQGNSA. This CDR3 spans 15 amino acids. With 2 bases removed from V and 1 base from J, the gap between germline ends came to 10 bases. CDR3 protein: CASSLRSGRTDTQYF. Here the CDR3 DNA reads TGTGCCAGCAGCTTACGTAGCGGCCGCACAGATACGCAGTATTTT. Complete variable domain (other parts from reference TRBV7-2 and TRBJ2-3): GAGVSQSPSNKVTEKGKDVELRCDPISGHTALYWYRQSLGQGLEFLIYFQGNSAPDKSGLPSDRFSAERTGGSVSTLTIQRTQQEDSAVYLCASSLRSGRTDTQYFGPGTRLTVL.

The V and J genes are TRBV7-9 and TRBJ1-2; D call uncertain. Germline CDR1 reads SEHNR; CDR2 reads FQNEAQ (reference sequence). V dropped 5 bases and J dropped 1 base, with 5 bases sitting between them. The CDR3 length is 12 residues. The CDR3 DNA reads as TGTGCCAGCAGCCCCGATAACTATGGCTACACCTTC. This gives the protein CASSPDNYGYTF.

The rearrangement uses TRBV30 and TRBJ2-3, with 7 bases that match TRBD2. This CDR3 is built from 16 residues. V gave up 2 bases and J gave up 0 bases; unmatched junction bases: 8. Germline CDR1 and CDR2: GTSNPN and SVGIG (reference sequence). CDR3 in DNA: TGTGCCTGGAGTCTCCCGACTAGCCAGAGCACAGATACGCAGTATTTT. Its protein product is CAWSLPTSQSTDTQYF.

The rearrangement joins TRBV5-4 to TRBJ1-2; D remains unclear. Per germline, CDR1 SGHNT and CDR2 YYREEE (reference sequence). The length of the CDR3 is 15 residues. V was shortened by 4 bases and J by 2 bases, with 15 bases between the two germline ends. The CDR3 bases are TGTGCCAGCAGCGCATTGGACGGTGGGAACTATGGCTACACCTTC. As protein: CASSALDGGNYGYTF.

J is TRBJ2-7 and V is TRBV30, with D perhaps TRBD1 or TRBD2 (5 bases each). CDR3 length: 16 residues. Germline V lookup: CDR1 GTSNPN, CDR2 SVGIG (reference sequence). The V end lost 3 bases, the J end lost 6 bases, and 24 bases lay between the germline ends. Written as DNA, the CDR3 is TGTGCCTGGAGGGCGAGGGTCAGGTTCGCTGGGGGCGAGCAGTACGTC. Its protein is CAWRARVRFAGGEQYV.

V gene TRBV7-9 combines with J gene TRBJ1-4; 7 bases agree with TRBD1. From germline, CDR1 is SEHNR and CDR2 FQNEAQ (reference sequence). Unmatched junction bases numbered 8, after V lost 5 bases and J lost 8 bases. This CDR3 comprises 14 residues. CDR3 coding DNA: TGTGCCAGCAGCCTAACAGGGGTAGGAGAAAAACTGTTTTTT. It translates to CASSLTGVGEKLFF.

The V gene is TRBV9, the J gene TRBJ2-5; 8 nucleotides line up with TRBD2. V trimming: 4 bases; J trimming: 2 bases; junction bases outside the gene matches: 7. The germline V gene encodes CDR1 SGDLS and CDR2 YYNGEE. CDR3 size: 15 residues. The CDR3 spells CASSPGGGYQETQYF. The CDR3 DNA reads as TGTGCCAGCAGCCCGGGGGGGGGTTATCAAGAGACCCAGTACTTC.

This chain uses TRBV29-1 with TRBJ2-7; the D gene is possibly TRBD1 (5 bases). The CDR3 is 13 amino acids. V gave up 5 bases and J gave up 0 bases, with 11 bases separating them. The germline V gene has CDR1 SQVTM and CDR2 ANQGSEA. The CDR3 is CSVTTANSYEQYF. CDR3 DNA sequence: TGCAGCGTTACGACAGCGAACTCCTACGAGCAGTACTTC.

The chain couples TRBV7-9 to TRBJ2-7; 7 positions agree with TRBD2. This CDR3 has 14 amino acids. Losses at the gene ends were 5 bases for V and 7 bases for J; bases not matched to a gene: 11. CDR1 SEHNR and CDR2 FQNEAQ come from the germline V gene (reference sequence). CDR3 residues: CASSPQTSLGEQYV. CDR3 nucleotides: TGTGCCAGCAGCCCCCAGACTAGCCTGGGGGAGCAGTACGTC.

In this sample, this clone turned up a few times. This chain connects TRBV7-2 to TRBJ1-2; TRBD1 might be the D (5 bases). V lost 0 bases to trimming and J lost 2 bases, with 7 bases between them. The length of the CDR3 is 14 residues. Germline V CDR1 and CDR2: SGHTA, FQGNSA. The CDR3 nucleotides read TGTGCCAGCAGCTTAGCGGGGGGAAACTATGGCTACACCTTC. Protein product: CASSLAGGNYGYTF.

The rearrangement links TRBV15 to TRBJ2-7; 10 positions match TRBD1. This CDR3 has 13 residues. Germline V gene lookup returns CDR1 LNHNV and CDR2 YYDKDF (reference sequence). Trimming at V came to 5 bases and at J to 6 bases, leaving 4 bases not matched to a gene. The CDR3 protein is CATSQTGGIEQYV. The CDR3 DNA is TGTGCCACCAGCCAGACAGGGGGCATCGAGCAGTACGTC.

This CDR3 is CATSDPAGTGKETQYF. The CDR3 coding sequence is TGTGCCACCAGTGATCCGGCGGGGACAGGGAAAGAGACCCAGTACTTC. The chain has TRBV24-1 and TRBJ2-5; 9 bases are a match to TRBD1. V dropped 3 bases and J dropped 3; count of bases not matched to a gene: 7. Germline V gene lookup returns CDR1 KGHDR and CDR2 SFDVKD. This CDR3 has 16 amino acids.

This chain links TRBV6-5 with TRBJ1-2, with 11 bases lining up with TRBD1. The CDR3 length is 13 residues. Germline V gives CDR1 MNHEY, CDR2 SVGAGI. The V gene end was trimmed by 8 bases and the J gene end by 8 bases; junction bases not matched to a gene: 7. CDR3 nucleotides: TGTGCCAGCGCTGGACAGGGGGCAGGCGGCTACACCTTC. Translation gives CASAGQGAGGYTF.